The next 2 T cell receptor beta chains were all read from a single sample in a study of shared clonotypes between healthy human individuals. Sequencing was performed with immunoSEQ multiplex PCR; in TCRdb, only in-frame clones are kept and a portion is missing. The profile covers roughly 2.5 million clones, with around 94% appearing a single time and more than 0.12% taken by the ten largest. The sample was naive CD4+ T cells sorted from blood. Subset in this sample: CD45RA+ positively selected. The receptor set was obtained from a man between 18 and 35 years old in good health.

The rearrangement links TRBV19 to TRBJ2-1, with 13 bases that match TRBD2. V lost 1 base to trimming and J lost 4 bases; unmatched junction nucleotides: 7. This CDR3 region has 18 residues. Germline V gene data show CDR1 as LNHDA and CDR2 as SQIVND (reference sequence). The DNA for the CDR3 is TGTGCCAGTAGTATAGTTCGGACTAGCGGGGGCTTTTACAATGAGCAGTTCTTC. As protein: CASSIVRTSGGFYNEQFF. Full variable domain (missing parts from reference TRBV19 and TRBJ2-1): DGGITQSPKYLFRKEGQNVTLSCEQNLNHDAMYWYRQDPGQGLRLIYYSQIVNDFQKGDIAEGYSVSREKKESFPLTVTSAQKNPTAFYLCASSIVRTSGGFYNEQFFGPGTRLTVL.

On this clone itself: The junction and the germline gene differ at one end; a read error may be behind it. The DNA for the CDR3 is TGTGCTAGCAGCTTATACGGGAACTCTGGGGCCAACGTCCTGACTTTC. Protein: CASSLYGNSGANVLTF. The chain joins TRBV7-7 to TRBJ2-6, with D perhaps TRBD2 (5 bases). The germline gives CDR1 SSHAT, CDR2 FNYEAQ (reference sequence). The CDR3 loop spans 16 amino acids.